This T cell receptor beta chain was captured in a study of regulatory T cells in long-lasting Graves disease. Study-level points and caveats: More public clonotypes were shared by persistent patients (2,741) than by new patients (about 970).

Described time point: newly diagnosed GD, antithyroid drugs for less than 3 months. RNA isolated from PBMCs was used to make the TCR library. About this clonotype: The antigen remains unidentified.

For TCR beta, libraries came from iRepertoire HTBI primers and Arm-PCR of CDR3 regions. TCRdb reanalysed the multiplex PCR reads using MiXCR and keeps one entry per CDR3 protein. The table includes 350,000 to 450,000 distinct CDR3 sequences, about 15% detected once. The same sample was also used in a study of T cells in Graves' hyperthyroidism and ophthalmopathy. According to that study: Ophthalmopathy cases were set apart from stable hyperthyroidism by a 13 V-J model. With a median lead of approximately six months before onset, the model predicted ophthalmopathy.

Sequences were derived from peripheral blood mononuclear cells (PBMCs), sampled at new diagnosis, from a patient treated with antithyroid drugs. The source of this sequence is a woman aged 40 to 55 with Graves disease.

The CDR3 loop reads CSGAGWPELDGYTF. CDR3 nucleotides: TGCAGTGGGGCAGGGTGGCCGGAACTCGATGGCTACACCTTC. The chain has TRBV20-1 and TRBJ1-2; tentative D call: TRBD1 (5 bases). Germline V gives CDR1 DFQATT, CDR2 SNEGSKA (reference sequence). The CDR3 runs 14 residues. The V gene lost 7 bases and the J gene lost 6 bases, with 21 bases spanning the gap.